This record covers a single TCR beta chain. What it binds is not known. The data are from a study of cytomegalovirus exposure and HLA in healthy donors. Across the study: HLA-typed donors contributed some 77 million unique TCRs, which were held in an early data release.

The PCR was carried out with 60 Vbeta primers and 13 Jbeta primers. Some clones are missing from TCRdb's copy, which holds only in-frame ones; the method was immunoSEQ multiplex PCR. The data hold some 120,000 clones, with around 75% observed a single time. Overall study results and limits: It was only CMV serostatus that was available as immune exposure information. One variant, a missense change in DCLRE1C, was linked in a later analysis to TCR beta V- and J-gene trimming. TCR association rates varied by HLA locus in a later analysis, with DRB1 highest and HLA-C lowest.

This TCR came from a woman aged 18 to 35 in good health and CMV-seronegative. The sequencing input was PBMCs.

This CDR3 reads CASSIGRGLLDTQYF. In DNA, the CDR3 is TGTGCCAGTAGTATCGGGCGGGGGCTCCTGGATACGCAGTATTTT. V and J are TRBV19 and TRBJ2-3; D might be TRBD2 (7 bases). V gave up 3 bases and J gave up 6 bases, with 16 bases separating them. The CDR3 is 15 residues long. Germline V CDR1 and CDR2: LNHDA, SQIVND (reference sequence).